This T cell receptor (beta chain) was sequenced during a study of shared clonotypes between healthy human individuals. Whole-study findings and limits: Larger estimated richness was generally recorded for naive subsets relative to memory subsets.

As to this clone: Its antigen is currently unknown.

In the study's own analysis: Junction-only sequences produced by ImmunoSEQ had no quality scores, so filtering differed. Produced via immunoSEQ multiplex PCR; TCRdb's table is partial and in-frame only. V, J and clone size are taken as reported in that table, and D and trimming were inferred from the DNA itself. Of fewer than 2.5 million clones listed, approximately 93% were seen once; the top ten hold around 0.4%. CD4+ cells yielded CD45RA+ naive and CD45RA-negative memory subsets. Germline CDR1 MNHNY, CDR2 SVGAGI (reference sequence). CDR3 length equals 13 residues. The V gene is TRBV6-6, the J gene TRBJ2-5; TRBD1 agrees at 7 bases. The J call is doubtful: the DNA matches TRBJ2-7 better. The sequenced material came from naive CD4+ T cells from PBMCs. Subset specified: CD45RA+ positively selected. This TCR came from a man between 18 and 35 years old in good health. Some clones in this sample may be carry-over from other donors' samples. The CDR3 here is CASNPQQGSEQYF. As DNA, the CDR3 is TGTGCCAGCAATCCGCAACAGGGGAGCGAGCAGTACTTC.